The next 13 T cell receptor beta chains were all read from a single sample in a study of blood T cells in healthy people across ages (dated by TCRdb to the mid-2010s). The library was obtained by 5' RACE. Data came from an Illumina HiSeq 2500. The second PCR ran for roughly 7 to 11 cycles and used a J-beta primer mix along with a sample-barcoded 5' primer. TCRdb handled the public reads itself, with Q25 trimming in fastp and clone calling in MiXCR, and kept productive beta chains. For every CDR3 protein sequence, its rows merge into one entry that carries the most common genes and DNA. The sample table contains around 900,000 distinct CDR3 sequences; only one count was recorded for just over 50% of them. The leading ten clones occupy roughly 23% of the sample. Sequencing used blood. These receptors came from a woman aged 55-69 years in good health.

In DNA form, the CDR3 reads TGTGCCAGCAGTGACGTCCCGGGGACCTACGAGCAGTACTTC. Translation: CASSDVPGTYEQYF. This sequence joins TRBV12-3 or TRBV12-4 and TRBJ2-7, with TRBD2 as a possible D gene (5 bases). The CDR3 is 14 residues long. Trimming left V 5 bases short and J 2 bases short, with 13 bases between.

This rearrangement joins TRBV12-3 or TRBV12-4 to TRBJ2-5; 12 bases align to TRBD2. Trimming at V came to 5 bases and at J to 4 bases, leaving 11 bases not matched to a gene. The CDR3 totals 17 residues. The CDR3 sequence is CASSPLAGGVRGETQYF. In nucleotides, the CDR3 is TGTGCCAGCAGTCCCCTAGCGGGAGGGGTTAGGGGAGAGACCCAGTACTTC.

The CDR3 DNA follows: TGTGCCAGCAGTTTCGGTAAGAGCTCCTACGAGCAGTACTTC. Its translation is CASSFGKSSYEQYF. V usage is TRBV12-3 or TRBV12-4 and J usage is TRBJ2-7; D is unclear. The CDR3 totals 14 residues. V lost 3 bases and J lost 0, with 9 bases in between.

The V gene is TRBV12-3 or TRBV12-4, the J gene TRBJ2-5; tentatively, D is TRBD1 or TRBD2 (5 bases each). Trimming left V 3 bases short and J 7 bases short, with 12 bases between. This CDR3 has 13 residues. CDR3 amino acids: CASSLGTPGTQYF. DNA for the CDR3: TGTGCCAGCAGTTTGGGGACCCCAGGGACCCAGTACTTC.

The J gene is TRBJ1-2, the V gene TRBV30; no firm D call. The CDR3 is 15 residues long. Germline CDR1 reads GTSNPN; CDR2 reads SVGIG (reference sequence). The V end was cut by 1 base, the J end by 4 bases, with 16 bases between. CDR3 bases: TGTGCCTGGAGTGCCACAAGGAAGGCTGGCTATGGCTACACCTTC. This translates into CAWSATRKAGYGYTF.

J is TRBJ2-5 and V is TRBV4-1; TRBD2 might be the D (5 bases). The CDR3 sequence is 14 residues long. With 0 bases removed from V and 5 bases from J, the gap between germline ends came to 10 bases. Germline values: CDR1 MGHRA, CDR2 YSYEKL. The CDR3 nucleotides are TGCGCCAGCAGCCAAGACCTTAGCGATGAGACCCAGTACTTC. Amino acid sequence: CASSQDLSDETQYF.

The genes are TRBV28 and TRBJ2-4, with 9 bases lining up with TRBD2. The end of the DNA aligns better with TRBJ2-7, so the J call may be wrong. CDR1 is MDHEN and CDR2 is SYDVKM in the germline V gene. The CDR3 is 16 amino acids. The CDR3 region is CASSPKEGLAHYEQYF. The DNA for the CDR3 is TGTGCCAGCAGTCCTAAAGAGGGACTAGCCCACTACGAGCAGTACTTC.

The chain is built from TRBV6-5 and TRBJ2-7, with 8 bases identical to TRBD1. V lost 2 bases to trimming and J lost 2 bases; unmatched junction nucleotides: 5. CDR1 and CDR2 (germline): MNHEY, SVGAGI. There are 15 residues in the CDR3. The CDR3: CASSYQGQATYEQYF. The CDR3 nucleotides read TGTGCCAGCAGTTACCAGGGACAGGCAACCTACGAGCAGTACTTC.

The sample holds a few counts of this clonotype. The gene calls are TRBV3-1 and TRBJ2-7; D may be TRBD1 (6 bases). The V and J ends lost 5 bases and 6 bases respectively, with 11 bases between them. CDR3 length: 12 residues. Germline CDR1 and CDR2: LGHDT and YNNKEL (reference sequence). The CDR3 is CASSWDMSEQYF. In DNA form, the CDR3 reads TGTGCCAGCAGCTGGGACATGAGCGAGCAGTACTTC.

CDR3 nucleotide sequence: TGTGCCAGCAGGAGACTAGCCTCAGCCCTTTACGAGCAGTACTTC. It translates to CASRRLASALYEQYF. The chain joins TRBV11-2 to TRBJ2-4; TRBD2 agrees at 7 bases. The J call may be incorrect, as the DNA end agrees better with TRBJ2-7. This CDR3 comprises 15 residues. The germline CDR1 and CDR2 sequences are SGHAT and FQNNGV.

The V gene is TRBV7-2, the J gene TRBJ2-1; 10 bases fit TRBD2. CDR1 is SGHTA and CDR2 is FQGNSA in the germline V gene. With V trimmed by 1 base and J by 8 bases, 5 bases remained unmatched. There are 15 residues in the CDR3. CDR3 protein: CASSLEAGGSDEQFF. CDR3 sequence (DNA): TGTGCCAGCAGCTTAGAAGCGGGAGGGAGTGATGAGCAGTTCTTC.

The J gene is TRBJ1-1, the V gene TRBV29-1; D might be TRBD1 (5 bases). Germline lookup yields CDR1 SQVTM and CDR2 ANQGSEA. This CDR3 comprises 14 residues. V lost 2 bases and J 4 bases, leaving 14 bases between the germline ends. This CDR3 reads CSVEFGARGTEAFF. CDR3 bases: TGCAGCGTTGAATTCGGGGCGCGGGGCACTGAAGCTTTCTTT.

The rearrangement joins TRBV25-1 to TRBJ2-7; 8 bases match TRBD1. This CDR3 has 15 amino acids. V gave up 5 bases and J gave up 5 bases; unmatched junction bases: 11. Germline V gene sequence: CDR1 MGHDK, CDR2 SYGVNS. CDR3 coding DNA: TGTGCCAGCAGTTCGGACAGGGACCCTACAAACGAGCAGTACTTC. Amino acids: CASSSDRDPTNEQYF.